The 5 T cell receptor beta chains reported below all come from one sample, sequenced in a study of blood T cells in healthy people across ages. Using a J-beta primer mix together with a sample-barcoded 5' primer, a second PCR was run for roughly 6 to 12 cycles. TCRdb re-derived calls from the 5' RACE reads in MiXCR, one entry per CDR3 protein. In the table there are 980,000 or so distinct CDR3 sequences, 45% to 50% of which are singletons. Sequencing was carried out using blood. These receptors all come from a man aged 25-45 years in good health.

The gene calls are TRBV15 and TRBJ2-1; 8 bases are shared with TRBD2. This CDR3 region has 19 residues. Looked up from germline, CDR1 is LNHNV and CDR2 is YYDKDF (reference sequence). V shed 1 base and J 0 bases; nucleotides not matched to a gene: 11. CDR3 DNA: TGTGCCACCAGCAGAGCGCGCGGCGGGGGGCATAGCTCCTACAATGAGCAGTTCTTC. It is translated as CATSRARGGGHSSYNEQFF.

This sequence joins TRBV10-3 and TRBJ2-1; 7 bases match TRBD1. CDR1 and CDR2 (germline): ENHRY, SYGVKD. The CDR3 runs to 15 residues. Trimming took 10 bases from V and 0 from J; bases not matched to a gene: 9. The CDR3 here is CATRVQGSSYNEQFF. CDR3 DNA: TGTGCCACCCGTGTACAGGGGTCCTCCTACAATGAGCAGTTCTTC.

As for this clonotype: At one end the junction does not follow the germline gene, possibly because of a read error. The chain joins TRBV7-9 to TRBJ2-4; TRBD1 might be the D (8 bases). The J call may be mistaken, given a closer DNA end match to TRBJ2-7. CDR3 length: 16 amino acids. CDR1 and CDR2 from the germline V gene are SEHNR and FQNEAQ (reference sequence). CDR3 loop: CTSSSPGGTGAYEQYF. CDR3 in DNA: TGTACCAGCAGCTCCCCCGGGGGGACAGGAGCCTACGAGCAGTACTTC.

The gene calls are TRBV6-5 and TRBJ1-4; 7 nucleotides match TRBD1. The CDR3 is 15 amino acids. Trimming took 6 bases from V and 7 from J; bases not matched to a gene: 11. Germline CDR1 reads MNHEY; CDR2 reads SVGAGI. This chain's CDR3 is CASRATGAQVEKLFF. In nucleotides, the CDR3 is TGTGCCAGCAGGGCCACAGGGGCCCAGGTTGAAAAACTGTTTTTT.

The J gene is TRBJ2-1, the V gene TRBV5-1; 12 bases match TRBD2. The CDR3 runs 16 residues. The V gene end was trimmed by 4 bases and the J gene end by 6 bases; junction bases not matched to a gene: 8. In germline, CDR1 is SGHRS, CDR2 YFSETQ. DNA of the CDR3: TGCGCCAGCAGCACCCAACTAGCGGGGGGCCCCAATGAGCAGTTCTTC. Protein product: CASSTQLAGGPNEQFF.